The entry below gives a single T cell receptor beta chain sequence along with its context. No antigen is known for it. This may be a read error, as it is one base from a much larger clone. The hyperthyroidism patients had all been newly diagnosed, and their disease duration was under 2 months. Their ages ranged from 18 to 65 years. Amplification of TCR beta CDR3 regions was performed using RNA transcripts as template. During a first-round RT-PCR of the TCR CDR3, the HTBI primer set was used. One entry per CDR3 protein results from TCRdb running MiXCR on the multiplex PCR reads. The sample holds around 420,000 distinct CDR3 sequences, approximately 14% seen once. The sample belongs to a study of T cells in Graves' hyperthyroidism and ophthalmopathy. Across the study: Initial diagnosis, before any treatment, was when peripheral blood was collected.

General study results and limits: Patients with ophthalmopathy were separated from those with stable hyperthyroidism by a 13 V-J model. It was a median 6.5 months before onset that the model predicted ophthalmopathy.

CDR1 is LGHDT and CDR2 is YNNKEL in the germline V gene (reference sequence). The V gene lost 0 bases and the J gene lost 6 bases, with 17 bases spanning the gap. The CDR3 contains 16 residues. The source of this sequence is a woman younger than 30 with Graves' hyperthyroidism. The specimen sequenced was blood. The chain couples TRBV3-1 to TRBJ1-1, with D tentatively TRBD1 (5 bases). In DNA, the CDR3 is TGTGCCAGCAGCCAAGAGTCGTCAGGGAATTCGGCTGAAGCTTTCTTT. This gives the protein CASSQESSGNSAEAFF.